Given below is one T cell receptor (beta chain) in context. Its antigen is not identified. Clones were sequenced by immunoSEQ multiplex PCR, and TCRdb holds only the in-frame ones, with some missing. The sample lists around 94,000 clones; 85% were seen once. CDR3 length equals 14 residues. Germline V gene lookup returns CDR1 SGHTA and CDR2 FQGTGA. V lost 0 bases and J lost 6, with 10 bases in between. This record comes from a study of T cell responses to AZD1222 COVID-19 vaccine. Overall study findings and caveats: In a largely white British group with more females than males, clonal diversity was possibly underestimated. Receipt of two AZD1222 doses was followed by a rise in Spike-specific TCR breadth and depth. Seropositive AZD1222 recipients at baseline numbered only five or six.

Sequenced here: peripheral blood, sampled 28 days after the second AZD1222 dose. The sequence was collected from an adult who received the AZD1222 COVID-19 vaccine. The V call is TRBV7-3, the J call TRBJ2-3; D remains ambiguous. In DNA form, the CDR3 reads TGTGCCAGCAGCTTAACGAGCCCAGCTGATACGCAGTATTTT. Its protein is CASSLTSPADTQYF.